The 20 T cell receptor beta chains below all came from one sample that was sequenced in a study of cytomegalovirus exposure and HLA in healthy donors. Amplification used 60 Vbeta primers and 13 Jbeta primers. The protocol was immunoSEQ multiplex PCR, while the TCRdb copy is restricted to in-frame clones and leaves out a portion. The repertoire consists of 150,000 to 200,000 clones, with more than 75% occurring once and the leading ten covering more than 1.3%. What was sequenced was PBMCs. These receptors came from a girl aged 10 to 17 in good health and CMV-seropositive.

The gene calls are TRBV28 and TRBJ2-2; 8 bases agree with TRBD2. After removal of 7 bases from V and 6 bases from J, the junction contained 7 bases not matched to a gene. CDR1 and CDR2 from the germline V gene are MDHEN and SYDVKM. The CDR3 runs 14 residues. CDR3 sequence (DNA): TGTGCCAGCACCGTCGGGGGGGCGTCCGGGGAGCTGTTTTTT. Translated: CASTVGGASGELFF. Full variable domain (missing parts from reference TRBV28 and TRBJ2-2): DVKVTQSSRYLVKRTGEKVFLECVQDMDHENMFWYRQDPGLGLRLIYFSYDVKMKEKGDIPEGYSVSREKKERFSLILESASTNQTSMYLCASTVGGASGELFFGEGSRLTVL.

This chain uses TRBV7-3 with TRBJ2-1; 12 nucleotides line up with TRBD2. This CDR3 is 16 amino acids long. Germline V gene lookup returns CDR1 SGHTA and CDR2 FQGTGA. V gave up 3 bases and J gave up 7 bases; unmatched junction bases: 7. Written as DNA, the CDR3 is TGTGCCAGCAGCTTTCCTAGCGGGAGGGCCGGGAATGAGCAGTTCTTC. This gives the protein CASSFPSGRAGNEQFF.

V and J are TRBV10-3 and TRBJ1-1, with 11 bases matching TRBD1. The CDR3 is 14 residues long. Germline trimming cut 5 bases from V and 4 bases from J; bases unmatched to any gene: 3. Per germline, CDR1 ENHRY and CDR2 SYGVKD. The CDR3 DNA is TGTGCCATCAGTTCCGGGACAGGGGGCACTGAAGCTTTCTTT. It is translated as CAISSGTGGTEAFF.

A remark on this clone: Germline and junction disagree at one end, which may indicate a read error. Other DNA sequences in the same sample also yield this CDR3. This sequence joins TRBV10-1 and TRBJ2-5; maybe TRBD2 (7 bases). Germline V gives CDR1 WNHNN, CDR2 SYGVQD (reference sequence). The CDR3 covers 15 residues. The CDR3 spells CASSDSGGPQETQYF. The CDR3 nucleotides read TGTGCCAGCAGTGATTCGGGGGGCCCTCAAGAGACCCAGTACTTC.

This clone occurred a few times. The chain is built from TRBV10-2 and TRBJ1-2, with no clear D. The CDR3 extends over 12 amino acids. Germline V CDR1 and CDR2: WSHSY, SAAADI. Trimming pared 4 bases from V and 3 bases from J, leaving 6 bases between. The CDR3 sequence is CASSGQDYGYTF. The DNA for the CDR3 is TGCGCCAGCAGTGGTCAGGACTATGGCTACACCTTC.

The chain uses TRBV11-2 and TRBJ2-1, with D tentatively TRBD2 (5 bases). Germline V gene data show CDR1 as SGHAT and CDR2 as FQNNGV. The CDR3 is 14 residues long. The ends were cut back, 1 base at V and 8 bases at J, with 12 bases in the middle. The CDR3 region is CASSLVGSVYEQFF. The CDR3 DNA reads TGTGCCAGCAGCTTAGTGGGTAGCGTCTATGAGCAGTTCTTC.

This sequence joins TRBV6-5 and TRBJ1-1; no firm D call. The germline V gene encodes CDR1 MNHEY and CDR2 SVGAGI. V lost 8 bases and J 4 bases, leaving 14 bases between the germline ends. This CDR3 spans 13 amino acids. CDR3 amino acids: CASSGARGTEAFF. The CDR3 nucleotides read TGTGCCAGCTCGGGAGCCCGGGGCACTGAAGCTTTCTTT.

This clone has just one count. The J gene is TRBJ2-1, the V gene TRBV5-1, with unresolved D. This CDR3 region has 12 residues. Germline loops: CDR1 SGHRS, CDR2 YFSETQ. V was shortened by 2 bases and J by 8 bases, with 8 bases between the two germline ends. The CDR3 sequence: CASSLARDEQFF. DNA of the CDR3: TGCGCCAGCAGCTTAGCTCGCGATGAGCAGTTCTTC.

The chain combines TRBV9 with TRBJ2-3, with D unresolved. The V end lost 3 bases, the J end lost 0 bases, and 11 bases lay between the germline ends. Germline assignment: CDR1 SGDLS and CDR2 YYNGEE. The CDR3 is 15 residues long. CDR3 in amino acids: CASSGSISSTDTQYF. CDR3 nucleotide sequence: TGTGCCAGCAGCGGTAGCATTTCTAGCACAGATACGCAGTATTTT.

There are a few counts of this clone. This chain's CDR3 is CASSGATEAFF. For the CDR3, the DNA is TGTGCCAGCAGCGGTGCCACTGAAGCTTTCTTT. This sequence joins TRBV2 and TRBJ1-1; D gene ambiguous. CDR3 length: 11 amino acids. V was cut by 6 bases and J by 4 bases, with 6 bases left in between. Germline V gene lookup returns CDR1 SNHLY and CDR2 FYNNEI.

This clone was seen just once. The chain carries TRBV25-1 and TRBJ2-3; a possible D gene is TRBD2 (6 bases). This CDR3 is 16 amino acids long. The V gene's germline CDR1 is MGHDK and CDR2 SYGVNS. Trimming took 1 base from V and 6 from J, leaving 17 bases between them. CDR3 in amino acids: CASSESGLSFGDTQYF. The DNA of the CDR3 is TGTGCCAGCAGTGAATCCGGACTATCGTTCGGCGATACGCAGTATTTT.

This clone appeared once. The chain links TRBV27 to TRBJ2-7; D is ambiguous. The CDR3 is 13 amino acids. Trimming took 3 bases from V and 3 from J, leaving 9 bases between them. The V gene's germline CDR1 is MNHEY and CDR2 SMNVEV (reference sequence). The CDR3 DNA sequence: TGTGCCAGCAGTTTCTCTCTTTACTACGAGCAGTACTTC. Protein product: CASSFSLYYEQYF.

This chain connects TRBV6-5 to TRBJ1-1, with a possible D match to TRBD1 (6 bases). The CDR3 runs 13 residues. Trimming shortened V by 6 bases and J by 0 bases, and 8 bases separated the two germline ends. Germline loops: CDR1 MNHEY, CDR2 SVGAGI. In DNA form, the CDR3 reads TGTGCCAGCAGAGGACAGATGAACACTGAAGCTTTCTTT. This codes for CASRGQMNTEAFF.

The chain couples TRBV5-6 to TRBJ2-5; weak D call: TRBD1 (5 bases). The V gene's germline CDR1 is SGHDT and CDR2 YYEEEE. The CDR3 is 13 amino acids. Trimming removed 2 bases from V and 1 base from J, with 6 bases in between. The CDR3 region is CASSFQGQETQYF. In nucleotides, the CDR3 is TGTGCCAGCAGCTTCCAGGGCCAAGAGACCCAGTACTTC.

This sequence joins TRBV19 and TRBJ1-2, with 11 nucleotides matching TRBD1. The germline gives CDR1 LNHDA, CDR2 SQIVND (reference sequence). CDR3 length: 15 residues. V dropped 9 bases and J dropped 3; count of bases not matched to a gene: 9. The CDR3 loop reads CASQGQGAQHYGYTF. The CDR3 DNA reads as TGTGCCAGCCAAGGACAGGGGGCTCAGCACTATGGCTACACCTTC.

This chain links TRBV2 with TRBJ1-4; D not resolved. CDR3 length: 14 residues. V lost 7 bases to trimming and J lost 5 bases, with 14 bases between them. CDR1 SNHLY and CDR2 FYNNEI come from the germline V gene. CDR3 in amino acids: CASKVSRENEKLFF. For the CDR3, the DNA is TGTGCCAGCAAAGTCTCGCGGGAAAATGAAAAACTGTTTTTT.

This clone has more than one count but fewer than ten. The CDR3 coding sequence is TGTGCCAGCAGCTTAGTTTCCAGGGCCGTCTATCAGAACTATGGCTACACCTTC. As protein: CASSLVSRAVYQNYGYTF. The chain uses TRBV7-8 and TRBJ1-2; weak D call: TRBD1 (5 bases). This CDR3 has 18 amino acids. Trimming removed 1 base from V and 2 bases from J, with 20 bases in between. Germline V gene data show CDR1 as SGHVS and CDR2 as FQNEAQ.

The V and J genes are TRBV6-5 and TRBJ2-7, with D unresolved. In germline, CDR1 is MNHEY, CDR2 SVGAGI. The V end was cut by 7 bases, the J end by 1 base, with 14 bases between. This CDR3 region has 14 residues. The CDR3 reads CASKRYGLSYEQYF. CDR3 DNA sequence: TGTGCCAGCAAACGGTATGGGCTATCCTACGAGCAGTACTTC.

This rearrangement joins TRBV2 to TRBJ1-2; 8 bases map to TRBD1. The CDR3 has 14 residues. The ends lost 4 bases at V and 1 base at J; junction bases unmatched: 2. From germline, CDR1 is SNHLY and CDR2 FYNNEI. CDR3 sequence: CASSVTGGNYGYTF. The CDR3 coding sequence is TGTGCCAGCAGTGTTACAGGGGGTAACTATGGCTACACCTTC.

The V gene is TRBV21-1, the J gene TRBJ2-1; the D call of TRBD1 is as the table states it, not checked on the DNA. TRBV21-1 is a recognized pseudogene. This CDR3 has 15 amino acids. The CDR3 loop is CASSPPGTDYNEQFF. In DNA form, the CDR3 reads TGTGCCAGCAGCCCCCCCGGGACAGACTACAATGAGCAGTTCTTC.